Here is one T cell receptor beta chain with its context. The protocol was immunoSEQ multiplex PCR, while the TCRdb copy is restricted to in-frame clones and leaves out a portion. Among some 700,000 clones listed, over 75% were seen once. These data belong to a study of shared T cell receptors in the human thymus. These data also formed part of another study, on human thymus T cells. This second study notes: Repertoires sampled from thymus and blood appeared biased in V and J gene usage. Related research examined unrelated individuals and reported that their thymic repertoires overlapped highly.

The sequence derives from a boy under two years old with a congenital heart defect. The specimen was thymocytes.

CDR3 amino acids: CSVLMGQLYEQYF. The CDR3 DNA is TGCAGCGTCCTTATGGGACAGCTATACGAGCAGTACTTC. V is TRBV29-1 and J is TRBJ2-7; 7 bases agree with TRBD1. This CDR3 is built from 13 residues. J gave up 4 bases and V 6 bases, and 9 bases lay outside the gene matches. From germline, CDR1 is SQVTM and CDR2 ANQGSEA.